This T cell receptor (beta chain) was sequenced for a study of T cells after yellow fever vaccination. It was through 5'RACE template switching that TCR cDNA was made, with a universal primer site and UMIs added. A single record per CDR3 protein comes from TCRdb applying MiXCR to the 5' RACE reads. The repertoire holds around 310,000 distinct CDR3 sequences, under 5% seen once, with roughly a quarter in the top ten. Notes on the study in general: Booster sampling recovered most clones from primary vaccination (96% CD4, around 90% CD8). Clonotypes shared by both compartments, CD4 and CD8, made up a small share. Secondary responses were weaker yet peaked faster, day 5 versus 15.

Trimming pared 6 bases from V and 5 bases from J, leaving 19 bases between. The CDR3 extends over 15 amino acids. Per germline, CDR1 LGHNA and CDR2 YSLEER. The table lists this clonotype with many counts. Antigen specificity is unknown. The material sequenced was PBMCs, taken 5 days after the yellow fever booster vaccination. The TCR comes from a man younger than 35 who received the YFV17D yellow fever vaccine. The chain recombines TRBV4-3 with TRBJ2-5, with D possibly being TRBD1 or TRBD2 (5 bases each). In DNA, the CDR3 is TGCGCCAGCAGTCCGAGAGCGGCATCAGGGGAGACCCAGTACTTC. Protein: CASSPRAASGETQYF.